The clone carrying this TCR beta chain was recorded only once. The entry originates in a study of technical replicates of blood from several donors. Only in-frame clones appear in the TCRdb table, and some are missing; sequencing was by immunoSEQ multiplex PCR. The sample includes 75,000 to 95,000 clones, 85% to 95% of them seen just once. V lost 0 bases and J lost 3; bases outside the gene matches: 0. The CDR3 totals 14 residues. The V gene's germline CDR1 is SNHLY and CDR2 FYNNEI. V usage is TRBV2 and J usage is TRBJ2-7; 9 nucleotides line up with TRBD1. The sequence was collected from a human donor in good health. The sequenced sample was T cells isolated from PBMCs. The CDR3 DNA is TGTGCCAGCAGTGAAGCGGGACAGGGCTACGAGCAGTACTTC. Its translation: CASSEAGQGYEQYF.